The 28 T cell receptor beta chains presented below share a single source sample, sequenced in a study of T-cell memory formation after mild COVID-19 (dated by TCRdb to the early 2020s). Library preparation used 5' RACE. Sequenced using an Illumina NovaSeq 6000. The public reads were reprocessed in TCRdb via fastp at Q25 and MiXCR, keeping in-frame beta chains. Rows are combined by CDR3 protein, so each entry shows the most common genes and DNA. In this sample the table shows around 200,000 distinct CDR3 sequences, 16% of which occur a single time. The ten largest clones add up to approximately 2.2% of the sample. What was sequenced was PBMCs or a T cell subset sorted from them (not recorded which). These receptors originate from an adult woman who had mild COVID-19 (a few samples of this study predate the infection). The sample titles of this study are shuffled in the database, so cell type and time point are left out; the donor was told from shared clones.

The rearrangement links TRBV5-6 to TRBJ2-1; D remains ambiguous. V lost 4 bases and J 0 bases, leaving 14 bases between the germline ends. The germline gives CDR1 SGHDT, CDR2 YYEEEE. CDR3 size: 16 residues. In nucleotides, the CDR3 is TGTGCCAGCAGCCAAGACGGCTCCCCCTCCTACAATGAGCAGTTCTTC. Protein sequence: CASSQDGSPSYNEQFF.

The V and J genes are TRBV6-1 and TRBJ2-3; 11 nucleotides match TRBD2. The trim removed 2 bases at V and 6 bases at J, leaving 13 bases unmatched. The germline gives CDR1 MNHNS, CDR2 SASEGT. The CDR3 length is 18 residues. CDR3 nucleotides: TGTGCCAGCAGTGAATCGGGGACTAGCGGCTCCACCAGGGATACGCAGTATTTT. Protein product: CASSESGTSGSTRDTQYF.

The chain joins TRBV24-1 to TRBJ2-1, with TRBD2 identical over 8 bases. This CDR3 spans 16 amino acids. CDR1 KGHDR and CDR2 SFDVKD come from the germline V gene. J lost 10 bases, V lost 6 bases, and 16 bases had no gene match. This chain's CDR3 is CATSKPTSGNDLEQFF. The CDR3 DNA reads as TGTGCCACCAGTAAACCCACTAGCGGCAACGATCTGGAGCAGTTCTTC.

The sample holds a few counts of this clonotype. The DNA of the CDR3 is TGCGCCAGCAGCCAAGATCCTCCCTACCGACGGGATACGCAGTATTTT. Translation: CASSQDPPYRRDTQYF. The chain carries TRBV4-1 and TRBJ2-3; D is unclear. CDR3 length equals 16 residues. The germline V gene has CDR1 MGHRA and CDR2 YSYEKL. Trimming stripped 0 bases from V and 6 bases from J, with 16 bases between.

J is TRBJ2-1 and V is TRBV6-5; 8 nucleotides align to TRBD1. The germline V gene has CDR1 MNHEY and CDR2 SVGAGI. CDR3 length: 13 amino acids. V shed 2 bases and J 7 bases; nucleotides not matched to a gene: 1. The CDR3 spells CASSYDRGNEQFF. The DNA of the CDR3 is TGTGCCAGCAGTTACGACAGGGGAAATGAGCAGTTCTTC.

This clonotype showed up many times. The chain recombines TRBV4-2 with TRBJ2-7; no clear D. The CDR3 runs to 14 residues. Per the germline V gene, CDR1 is LGHNA and CDR2 is YNFKEQ. V was shortened by 0 bases and J by 2 bases, with 8 bases between the two germline ends. The CDR3 region has the DNA TGTGCCAGCAGCCAAGATATGATGGCCTACGAGCAGTACTTC. It translates to CASSQDMMAYEQYF.

J is TRBJ2-1 and V is TRBV6-5; no clear D. CDR1 and CDR2 from the germline V gene are MNHEY and SVGAGI. Between the trimmed V and J ends, which lost 5 bases and 9 bases, there was a span of 14 bases. This CDR3 contains 13 residues. The CDR3 coding sequence is TGTGCCAGCAGTAAGGGTCTCACCAGTGAGCAGTTCTTC. Translation gives CASSKGLTSEQFF.

This clonotype occurred many times. The chain employs TRBV2 and TRBJ1-1, with 7 bases lining up with TRBD1. The V gene's germline CDR1 is SNHLY and CDR2 FYNNEI. This CDR3 comprises 12 residues. V dropped 9 bases and J dropped 4; count of bases not matched to a gene: 5. The CDR3 region is CASDRDSTEAFF. Here the CDR3 DNA reads TGTGCCAGTGACCGGGACAGCACTGAAGCTTTCTTT.

The V and J genes are TRBV7-8 and TRBJ1-2; D possibly corresponds to TRBD1 (5 bases). V lost 1 base and J lost 5, with 14 bases in between. The CDR3 length is 15 residues. Germline CDR1 reads SGHVS; CDR2 reads FQNEAQ. CDR3 loop: CASSLVSGGSYGYTF. As DNA, the CDR3 is TGTGCCAGCAGCTTAGTATCGGGGGGGTCTTATGGCTACACCTTC.

This clonotype appeared a few times. The rearrangement uses TRBV20-1 and TRBJ1-2; tentative D call: TRBD1 (5 bases). Germline V lookup: CDR1 DFQATT, CDR2 SNEGSKA (reference sequence). V was trimmed by 5 bases and J by 4 bases, leaving 11 bases between them. The CDR3 runs 12 residues. The CDR3, as DNA: TGCAGTGCTCCGAGTGACAGCTATGGCTACACCTTC. As protein: CSAPSDSYGYTF.

This clonotype was found a few times. Here the CDR3 DNA reads TGTGCCAGCAGCTTAGCTGCGGGGCCGAACCCGTACTTC. Its translation is CASSLAAGPNPYF. The chain recombines TRBV7-8 with TRBJ2-7, with a weak D call TRBD2 (6 bases). This CDR3 is built from 13 residues. The V and J ends lost 0 bases and 12 bases respectively, with 15 bases between them. Germline V gene lookup returns CDR1 SGHVS and CDR2 FQNEAQ.

This chain uses TRBV7-8 with TRBJ2-7; no definite D call. Deletions cut 1 base from V and 1 base from J, with 5 bases between. Germline loops: CDR1 SGHVS, CDR2 FQNEAQ. This CDR3 contains 13 residues. The CDR3 loop reads CASSLEVSYEQYF. The CDR3 DNA reads as TGTGCCAGCAGCTTAGAGGTTTCCTACGAGCAGTACTTC.

This clonotype showed up just a few times. V gene TRBV7-2 combines with J gene TRBJ1-1, with TRBD1 identical over 9 bases. Germline CDR1 and CDR2: SGHTA and FQGNSA. CDR3 length: 14 amino acids. After removal of 6 bases from V and 6 bases from J, the junction contained 8 bases not matched to a gene. DNA of the CDR3: TGTGCCAGCAGGTCTCCGGGACAGGGACCTGAAGCTTTCTTT. Amino acids: CASRSPGQGPEAFF.

This clonotype appeared many times. V and J are TRBV12-3 or TRBV12-4 and TRBJ1-1; D remains ambiguous. The CDR3 totals 13 residues. V was cut by 3 bases and J by 1 base, with 6 bases left in between. The CDR3 spells CASSLSPNTEAFF. CDR3 DNA sequence: TGTGCCAGCAGTTTGTCCCCGAACACTGAAGCTTTCTTT.

Many counts were recorded for this clonotype. This chain connects TRBV18 to TRBJ2-1; weak D call: TRBD1 (6 bases). The germline V gene encodes CDR1 KGHSH and CDR2 LQKENI. The germline V and J ends were trimmed by 3 bases and 0 bases, with 9 bases remaining between them. The CDR3 consists of 15 residues. The CDR3 reads CASSPGAVSYNEQFF. The CDR3 nucleotides are TGTGCCAGCTCACCGGGGGCAGTCTCCTACAATGAGCAGTTCTTC.

This chain connects TRBV20-1 to TRBJ2-7, with 7 bases identical to TRBD1. The CDR3 has 13 amino acids. After removal of 6 bases from V and 7 bases from J, the junction contained 12 bases not matched to a gene. Germline assignment: CDR1 DFQATT and CDR2 SNEGSKA (reference sequence). The CDR3 region has the DNA TGCAGTGCCCATACAGGGGATCCCTTGGAGCAGTACTTC. Translation gives CSAHTGDPLEQYF.

The chain employs TRBV2 and TRBJ2-5; 8 positions agree with TRBD1. From germline, CDR1 is SNHLY and CDR2 FYNNEI. The length of the CDR3 is 14 residues. V lost 3 bases, J lost 5 bases, and 5 bases stayed unmatched. CDR3 amino acids: CASSDPRGLETQYF. The CDR3 nucleotides read TGTGCCAGCAGTGACCCCAGGGGGCTGGAGACCCAGTACTTC.

This rearrangement joins TRBV20-1 to TRBJ2-7; no clear D. This CDR3 comprises 15 residues. Germline V lookup: CDR1 DFQATT, CDR2 SNEGSKA (reference sequence). V was clipped by 1 base and J by 0 bases, with 13 bases between them. This CDR3 is CSARVFTGDSYEQYF. For the CDR3, the DNA is TGCAGTGCTAGAGTCTTCACTGGCGACTCCTACGAGCAGTACTTC.

In its sample, this clonotype was seen a few times. This chain uses TRBV4-1 with TRBJ1-4; TRBD1 matches at 7 bases. Germline V gives CDR1 MGHRA, CDR2 YSYEKL. The CDR3 runs 16 residues. Trimming cost V 3 bases and J 0 bases; bases outside gene matches: 4. The CDR3 DNA reads as TGCGCCAGCAGCCAGGGCAGGGGGGCAACTAATGAAAAACTGTTTTTT. Amino acids: CASSQGRGATNEKLFF.

The J gene is TRBJ2-7, the V gene TRBV9; D may match TRBD1 or TRBD2 (5 bases each). Deletions cut 3 bases from V and 3 bases from J, with 16 bases between. Germline V gives CDR1 SGDLS, CDR2 YYNGEE. This CDR3 has 15 amino acids. Here the CDR3 DNA reads TGTGCCAGCAGCGCACTCCGGGACGGAGTCTACGAGCAGTACTTC. Protein sequence: CASSALRDGVYEQYF.

This clonotype appeared a few times. CDR3: CASSLRQGSEQYF. CDR3 DNA: TGTGCCAGCAGCCTACGACAGGGTAGTGAGCAGTACTTC. The rearrangement links TRBV9 to TRBJ2-7; TRBD1 aligns across 7 bases. The CDR3 extends over 13 amino acids. CDR1 and CDR2 from the germline V gene are SGDLS and YYNGEE. The V and J ends lost 4 bases and 7 bases, in that order; junction bases with no gene match: 8.

The V gene is TRBV7-9, the J gene TRBJ1-6, with 8 positions matching TRBD1. Germline assignment: CDR1 SEHNR and CDR2 FQNEAQ (reference sequence). J gave up 10 bases and V 3 bases, and 5 bases lay outside the gene matches. This CDR3 is built from 14 residues. The CDR3 DNA is TGTGCCAGCAGCTTGGGACAGGCAGGCTCACCCCTCCACTTT. Translation gives CASSLGQAGSPLHF.

The chain recombines TRBV18 with TRBJ2-6; D assignment may be TRBD1 or TRBD2 (5 bases each). The V gene's germline CDR1 is KGHSH and CDR2 LQKENI. CDR3 size: 15 residues. The ends were cut back, 3 bases at V and 12 bases at J, with 18 bases in the middle. CDR3 amino acids: CASSPPGPSVTVLTF. CDR3 sequence (DNA): TGTGCCAGCTCACCCCCGGGACCCTCCGTGACCGTCCTGACTTTC.

The CDR3 coding sequence is TGTGCCAGCAGCGCGGGACTAGCGGACAATGAGCAGTTCTTC. Its protein is CASSAGLADNEQFF. This chain links TRBV7-2 with TRBJ2-1; 11 bases map to TRBD2. The CDR3 extends over 14 amino acids. The junction had 2 bases not matched to a gene; V was cut back by 5 bases and J by 5 bases. The germline V gene has CDR1 SGHTA and CDR2 FQGNSA.

The chain combines TRBV12-3 or TRBV12-4 with TRBJ2-7; 15 bases fit TRBD2. This CDR3 has 16 amino acids. The junction had 9 bases not matched to a gene; V was cut back by 6 bases and J by 6 bases. The CDR3 protein is CASRYRTSGRASEQYF. CDR3 in DNA: TGTGCCAGCAGATACCGGACTAGCGGGAGGGCGTCCGAGCAGTACTTC.

This clonotype was found a few times. V gene TRBV5-1 combines with J gene TRBJ2-1; D is tentatively TRBD1 or TRBD2 (8 bases each). V was trimmed by 7 bases and J by 8 bases, leaving 22 bases between them. This CDR3 comprises 15 residues. From germline, CDR1 is SGHRS and CDR2 YFSETQ. The DNA for the CDR3 is TGCGCCAGCGGCCCTCTTGCGGGGGGACAGGATGAGCAGTTCTTC. It translates to CASGPLAGGQDEQFF. The whole variable domain, filled in from reference TRBV5-1 and TRBJ2-1, reads KAGVTQTPRYLIKTRGQQVTLSCSPISGHRSVSWYQQTPGQGLQFLFEYFSETQRNKGNFPGRFSGRQFSNSRSEMNVSTLELGDSALYLCASGPLAGGQDEQFFGPGTRLTVL.

The CDR3 protein is CASTPGTAENTEAFF. DNA for the CDR3: TGCGCCAGCACCCCCGGGACAGCCGAGAACACTGAAGCTTTCTTT. The chain joins TRBV5-1 to TRBJ1-1; 7 nucleotides agree with TRBD1. The CDR3 covers 15 residues. Germline CDR1 SGHRS, CDR2 YFSETQ. V was pared by 6 bases and J by 1 base, with 9 bases of the junction left unmatched.

The chain combines TRBV6-5 with TRBJ1-2; 7 bases map to TRBD1. CDR1 and CDR2 from the germline V gene are MNHEY and SVGAGI. The CDR3 is 13 amino acids. The V gene end was trimmed by 6 bases and the J gene end by 7 bases; junction bases not matched to a gene: 8. CDR3 sequence: CASRSEGAGGYTF. The CDR3, as DNA: TGTGCCAGCAGGAGTGAGGGGGCGGGTGGCTACACCTTC.